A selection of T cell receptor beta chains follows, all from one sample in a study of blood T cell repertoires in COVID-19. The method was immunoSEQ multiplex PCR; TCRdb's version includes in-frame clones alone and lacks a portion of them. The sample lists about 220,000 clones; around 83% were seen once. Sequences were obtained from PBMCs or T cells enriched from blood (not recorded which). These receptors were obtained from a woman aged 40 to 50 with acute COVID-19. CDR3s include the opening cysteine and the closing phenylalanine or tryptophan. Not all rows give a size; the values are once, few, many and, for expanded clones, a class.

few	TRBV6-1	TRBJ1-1	CASSGLAGGLKLNTEAFF
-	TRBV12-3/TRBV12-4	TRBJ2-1	CASTTSSYNEQFF
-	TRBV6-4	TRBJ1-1	CASSRQMNTEAFF
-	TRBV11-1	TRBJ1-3	CASSMGHATGNTIYF
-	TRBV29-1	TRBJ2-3	CSVELSRGQIADTQYF
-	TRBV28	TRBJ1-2	CATRTGANYGYTF
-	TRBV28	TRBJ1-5	CASRDPDRGLQPQHF
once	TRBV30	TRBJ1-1	CAWGLGGENTEAFF
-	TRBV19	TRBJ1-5	CASSIARFSNQPQHF
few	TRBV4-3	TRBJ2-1	CASSPYAGASYNEQFF
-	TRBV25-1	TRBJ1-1	CASSGGSRGNTEAFF
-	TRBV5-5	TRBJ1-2	CASSLVVTANYGYTF
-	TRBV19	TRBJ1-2	CASSIAGTPDGYTF
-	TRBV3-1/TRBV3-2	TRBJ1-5	CASSSGVGYQPQHF
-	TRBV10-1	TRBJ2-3	CASSVDREADTQYF
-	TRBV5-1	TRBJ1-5	CASSPLSNQPQHF
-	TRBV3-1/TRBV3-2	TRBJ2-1	CASSHSGFSSYNEQFF
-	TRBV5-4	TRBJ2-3	CASSLEAGLGGHTQYF
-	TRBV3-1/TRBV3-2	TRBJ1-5	CASSQDSYPIQPQHF
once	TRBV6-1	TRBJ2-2	CASSVRGNSGINRTGELFF
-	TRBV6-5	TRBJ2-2	CASSAIAGGPGELFF
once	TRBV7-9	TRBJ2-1	CASSSTSYNEQFF
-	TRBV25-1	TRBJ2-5	CASSESGWKGETQYF
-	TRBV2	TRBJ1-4	CARGTGDSNEKLFF
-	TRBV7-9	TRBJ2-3	CASSLSTVDTQYF
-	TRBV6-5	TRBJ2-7	CASNPETAPYEQYF
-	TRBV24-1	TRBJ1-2	CATSVGGEGGYTF